This TCR beta chain was documented in a study of CD8 T cells in Susac syndrome. The authors reverse transcribed roughly 0.45 to 1 ug RNA with random hexamers. From the immunoSEQ multiplex PCR reads, TCRdb called clonotypes with MiXCR, one entry per CDR3 protein. The sample gives 130,000 or so distinct CDR3 sequences, around 86% of which show up once; about 0.51% is in the top ten. Trimming pared 5 bases from V and 3 bases from J, leaving 11 bases between. The CDR3 extends over 13 amino acids. CDR1 is MGHRA, CDR2 YSYEKL, per germline. In contrast to the negatively isolated CD8+ and CD4+ T cells, TEMRA cells were FACS-enriched.

Sequencing was performed on CD8+ T cells from PBMCs. This chain uses TRBV4-1 with TRBJ2-7; the D gene is possibly TRBD1 (5 bases). The origin of this receptor is a human donor with multiple sclerosis. This chain's CDR3 is CASSLGPVYEQYF. CDR3 sequence (DNA): TGCGCCAGCAGCTTGGGGCCAGTCTACGAGCAGTACTTC.